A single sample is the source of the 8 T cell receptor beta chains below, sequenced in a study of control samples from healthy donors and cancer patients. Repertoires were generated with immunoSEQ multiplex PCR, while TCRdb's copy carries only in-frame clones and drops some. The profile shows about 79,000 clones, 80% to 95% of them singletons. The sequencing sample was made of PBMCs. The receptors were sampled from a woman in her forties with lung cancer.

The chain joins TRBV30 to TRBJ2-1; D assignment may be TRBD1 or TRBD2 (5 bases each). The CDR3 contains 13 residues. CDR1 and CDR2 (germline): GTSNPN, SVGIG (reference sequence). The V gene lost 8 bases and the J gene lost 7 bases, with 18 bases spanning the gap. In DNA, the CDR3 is TGTGCCCAATGGGCAGGGACCAAGAATGAGCAGTTCTTC. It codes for CAQWAGTKNEQFF.

CDR3 protein: CAWKRDRAMNTEAFF. DNA for the CDR3: TGTGCCTGGAAGAGGGACAGGGCCATGAACACTGAAGCTTTCTTT. V and J are TRBV30 and TRBJ1-1; 9 bases are a match to TRBD1. The CDR3 totals 15 residues. The germline CDR1 and CDR2 sequences are GTSNPN and SVGIG (reference sequence). Germline trimming cut 4 bases from V and 0 bases from J; bases unmatched to any gene: 6. Using reference TRBV30 and TRBJ1-1 for the parts outside the CDR3, the full variable domain is SQTIHQWPATLVQPVGSPLSLECTVEGTSNPNLYWYRQAAGRGLQLLFYSVGIGQISSEVPQNLSASRPQDRQFILSSKKLLLSDSGFYLCAWKRDRAMNTEAFFGQGTRLTVV.

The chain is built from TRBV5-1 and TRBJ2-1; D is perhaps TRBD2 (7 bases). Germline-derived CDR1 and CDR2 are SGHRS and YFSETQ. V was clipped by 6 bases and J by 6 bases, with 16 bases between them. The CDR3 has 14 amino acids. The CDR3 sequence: CASTPPGGRNEQFF. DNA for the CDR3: TGCGCCAGCACCCCCCCGGGGGGCCGCAATGAGCAGTTCTTC.

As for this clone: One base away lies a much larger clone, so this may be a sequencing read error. CDR3 sequence: CASSARQGREEQYF. CDR3 DNA sequence: TGTGCCAGCAGCGCCCGACAGGGGAGGGAGGAGCAGTACTTC. This chain connects TRBV11-3 to TRBJ2-7, with a tentative D call TRBD1 (8 bases). This CDR3 has 14 residues. V dropped 5 bases and J dropped 7 bases, with 18 bases sitting between them. Germline loops: CDR1 SGHNT, CDR2 YENEEA.

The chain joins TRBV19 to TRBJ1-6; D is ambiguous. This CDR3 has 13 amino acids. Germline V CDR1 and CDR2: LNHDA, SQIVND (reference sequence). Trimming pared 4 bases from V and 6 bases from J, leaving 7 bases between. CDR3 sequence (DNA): TGTGCCAGTAGTACAGGAGGTAATTCACCCCTCCACTTT. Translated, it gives CASSTGGNSPLHF.

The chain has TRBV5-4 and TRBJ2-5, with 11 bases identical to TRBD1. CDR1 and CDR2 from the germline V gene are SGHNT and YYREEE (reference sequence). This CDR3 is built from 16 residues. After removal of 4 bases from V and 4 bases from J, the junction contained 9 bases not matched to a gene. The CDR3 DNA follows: TGTGCCAGCAGCAAGATTCCGGGACAGGGGGTAGAGACCCAGTACTTC. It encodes CASSKIPGQGVETQYF.

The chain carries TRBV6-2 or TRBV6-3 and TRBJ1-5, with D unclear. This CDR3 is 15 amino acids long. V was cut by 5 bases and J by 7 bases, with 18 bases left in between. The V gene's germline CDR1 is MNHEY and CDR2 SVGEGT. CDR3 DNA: TGTGCCAGCAGTAACATCGCGGCAGCCGGCCAGCCCCAGCATTTT. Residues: CASSNIAAAGQPQHF.

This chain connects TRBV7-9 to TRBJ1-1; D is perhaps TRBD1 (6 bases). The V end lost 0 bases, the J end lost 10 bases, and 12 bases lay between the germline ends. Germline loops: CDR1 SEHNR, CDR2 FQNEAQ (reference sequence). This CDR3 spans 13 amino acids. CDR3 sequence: CASSLAGAFAAFF. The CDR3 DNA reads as TGTGCCAGCAGCTTAGCGGGGGCGTTTGCAGCTTTCTTT.